This T cell receptor (beta chain) is drawn from a study of CD8+CD57+ T cells in acquired aplastic anemia. Previously, flow cytometry had revealed CD8+CD57+ cell expansion in the patients chosen for sequencing. CDR3 length equals 16 residues. Per germline, CDR1 DFQATT and CDR2 SNEGSKA (reference sequence). Germline trimming cut 5 bases from V and 3 bases from J; bases unmatched to any gene: 12. Template material for TCR beta VDJ and CDR3 profiling consisted of genomic DNA. TCRdb reprocessed the reads via MiXCR and lists one record per CDR3 protein. The sample records 80,000 to 100,000 distinct CDR3 sequences, roughly two thirds being singletons.

The chain combines TRBV20-1 with TRBJ1-5; 8 nucleotides align to TRBD1. This sequence was found in a human donor with aplastic anemia. The sequenced material came from sorted CD4+, CD8+, or CD8+CD57+ T cells (not recorded which) from PBMCs. CDR3 DNA: TGCAGTGCTTTCCTTGGACAGGGCCGGGACAATCAGCCCCAGCATTTT. Protein: CSAFLGQGRDNQPQHF.